The T cell receptor beta chain described here comes from a study of blood T cells in healthy people across ages. The CDR3 has 15 residues. Germline V gene data show CDR1 as SGHRS and CDR2 as YFSETQ. This clonotype appeared a few times. The junction does not match germline at one end; this may be a read error. Then a second PCR, running roughly 7 to 11 cycles, was carried out with a sample-barcoded 5' primer and a J-beta primer mix. TCRdb recomputed calls from the 5' RACE reads with MiXCR, one row per CDR3 protein. The table records hundreds of thousands of distinct CDR3 sequences, more than 20% of them present only once.

The chain couples TRBV5-1 to TRBJ1-4; D is possibly TRBD1 (5 bases). Material for sequencing was blood. This receptor was identified in a man between 65 and 79 years old in good health. CDR3 in amino acids: CAGSLRPGTEEKLFF. Here the CDR3 DNA reads TGCGCCGGCAGCTTGCGGCCAGGGACGGAAGAAAAACTGTTTTTT.